Shown below are 2 T cell receptor beta chains from a single sample sequenced in a study of CD8+ T cells in alopecia areata (dated by TCRdb to 2017 to 2018). Libraries were constructed by the immunoSEQ multiplex PCR assay. RNA was extracted from all samples and reverse transcribed into cDNA, which served as template for TCR sequencing. The clones in this table, taken by TCRdb from immuneACCESS, are in-frame only. Not every clone is retained; where verified, under half of the shortfall comes from an unresolved V gene, and the cause of the rest is unknown. The sample features approximately 280,000 clones, and none is a singleton. The ten biggest clones cover about 1.1% of the sample. Pooled mouse cutaneous lymph node cells were stained for CD4, CD8alpha, NKG2D, NKG2ACE and other markers and were then sorted on a BD Influx. The sequenced material came from CD4+ T cells sorted from a lymph node. These TCRs come from a C3H/HeJ mouse with alopecia areata. The MHC haplotype carried by mice of this strain is H2-k.

Of note for this clone: The germline and genes are mouse ones. The observed sequence ends 4 residues before the CDR3 terminus, with the missing tail filled in from the germline J gene. The chain links TRBV19 to TRBJ2-2, with D possibly TRBD1 on 6 matching bases. V lost 4 bases and J lost 2, with 15 bases in between. Germline CDR1 reads FNHDT; CDR2 reads SITEND (reference sequence). CDR3 length equals 16 residues. The CDR3 loop reads CASSSGRGGNTGQLYF. The CDR3 DNA, read in part, is TGTGCCAGCAGTTCTGGCAGGGGAGGGAACACCGGG.

This clone has just a few counts. Genes and germline come from the mouse. The read ends 3 residues early relative to the CDR3; the germline J gene fills the gap. The V and J genes are TRBV13-1 and TRBJ1-6; 8 nucleotides line up with TRBD1. TRBJ1-6 is sorted into the ORF group, with uncertain function. CDR3 size: 16 residues. In germline, CDR1 is NSHNY, CDR2 SYGAGN. J was trimmed by 0 bases and V by 5 bases; bases with no gene match: 4. Partial CDR3 DNA: TGTGCCAGCAGACCCGGGACAGGTTCCTATAATTCGCCC. Its protein is CASRPGTGSYNSP. The CDR3 as a whole reads CASRPGTGSYNSPLYF.